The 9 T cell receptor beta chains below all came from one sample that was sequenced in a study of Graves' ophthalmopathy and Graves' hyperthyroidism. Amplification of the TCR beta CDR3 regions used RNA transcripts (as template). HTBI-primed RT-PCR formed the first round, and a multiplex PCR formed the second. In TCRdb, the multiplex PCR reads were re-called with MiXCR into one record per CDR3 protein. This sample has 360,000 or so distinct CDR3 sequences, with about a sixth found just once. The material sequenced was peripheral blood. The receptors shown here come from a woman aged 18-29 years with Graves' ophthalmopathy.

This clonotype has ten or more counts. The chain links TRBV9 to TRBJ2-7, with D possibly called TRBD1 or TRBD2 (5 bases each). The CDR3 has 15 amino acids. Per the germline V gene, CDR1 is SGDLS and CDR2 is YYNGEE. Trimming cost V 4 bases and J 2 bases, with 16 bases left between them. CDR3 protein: CASSPLGGRTYEQYF. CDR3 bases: TGTGCCAGCAGCCCCCTTGGGGGAAGGACCTACGAGCAGTACTTC. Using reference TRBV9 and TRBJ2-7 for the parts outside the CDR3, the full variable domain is DSGVTQTPKHLITATGQRVTLRCSPRSGDLSVYWYQQSLDQGLQFLIQYYNGEERAKGNILERFSAQQFPDLHSELNLSSLELGDSALYFCASSPLGGRTYEQYFGPGTRLTVT.

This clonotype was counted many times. CDR3 region: CASSTSGYEQYF. CDR3 coding DNA: TGTGCCAGCAGCACTTCCGGCTACGAGCAGTACTTC. This rearrangement joins TRBV27 to TRBJ2-7, with unresolved D. The CDR3 loop spans 12 amino acids. In germline, CDR1 is MNHEY, CDR2 SMNVEV (reference sequence). Trimming took off 6 bases at V and 3 bases at J, with 9 bases between the two ends.

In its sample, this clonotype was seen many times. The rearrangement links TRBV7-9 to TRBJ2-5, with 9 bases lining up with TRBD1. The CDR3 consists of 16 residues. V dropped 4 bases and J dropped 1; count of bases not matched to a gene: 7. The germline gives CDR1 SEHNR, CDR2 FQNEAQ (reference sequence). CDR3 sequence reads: CASSSQDRGSQETQYF. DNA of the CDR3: TGTGCCAGCAGCTCCCAAGACAGGGGGTCCCAAGAGACCCAGTACTTC.

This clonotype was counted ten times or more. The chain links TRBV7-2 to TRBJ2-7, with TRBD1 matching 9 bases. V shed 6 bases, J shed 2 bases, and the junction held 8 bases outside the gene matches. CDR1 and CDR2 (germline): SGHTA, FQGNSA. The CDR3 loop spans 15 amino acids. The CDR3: CASRKGTGNAYEQYF. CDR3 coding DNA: TGTGCCAGCAGGAAAGGGACAGGGAATGCCTACGAGCAGTACTTC. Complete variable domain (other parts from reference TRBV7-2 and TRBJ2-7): GAGVSQSPSNKVTEKGKDVELRCDPISGHTALYWYRQSLGQGLEFLIYFQGNSAPDKSGLPSDRFSAERTGGSVSTLTIQRTQQEDSAVYLCASRKGTGNAYEQYFGPGTRLTVT.

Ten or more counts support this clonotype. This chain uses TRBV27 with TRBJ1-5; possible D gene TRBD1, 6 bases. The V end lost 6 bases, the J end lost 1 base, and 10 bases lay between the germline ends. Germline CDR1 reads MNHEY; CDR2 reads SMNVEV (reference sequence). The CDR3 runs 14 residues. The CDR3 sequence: CASRMQGSNQPQHF. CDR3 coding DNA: TGTGCCAGCAGAATGCAGGGGAGCAATCAGCCCCAGCATTTT.

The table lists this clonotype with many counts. CDR3 region: CASAPWGFYGYTF. The CDR3 DNA sequence: TGCGCCAGCGCGCCGTGGGGGTTCTATGGCTACACCTTC. The chain uses TRBV5-1 and TRBJ1-2, with TRBD1 as a possible D gene (5 bases). This CDR3 contains 13 residues. V was cut by 7 bases and J by 4 bases, with 14 bases left in between. Germline V lookup: CDR1 SGHRS, CDR2 YFSETQ.

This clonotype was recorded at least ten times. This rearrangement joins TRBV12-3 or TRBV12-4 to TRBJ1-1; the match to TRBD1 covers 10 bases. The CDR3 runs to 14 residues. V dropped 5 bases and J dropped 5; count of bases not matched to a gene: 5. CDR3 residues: CASSLGDRGTEAFF. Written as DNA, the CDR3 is TGTGCCAGCAGTCTAGGGGACAGGGGTACTGAAGCTTTCTTT.

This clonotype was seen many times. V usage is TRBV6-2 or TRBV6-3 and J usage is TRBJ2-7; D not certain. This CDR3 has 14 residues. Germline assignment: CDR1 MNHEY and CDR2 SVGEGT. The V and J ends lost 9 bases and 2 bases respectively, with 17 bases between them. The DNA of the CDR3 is TGTGCCAGTTTCGCCCGCTTGGAACCCTACGAGCAGTACTTC. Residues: CASFARLEPYEQYF.

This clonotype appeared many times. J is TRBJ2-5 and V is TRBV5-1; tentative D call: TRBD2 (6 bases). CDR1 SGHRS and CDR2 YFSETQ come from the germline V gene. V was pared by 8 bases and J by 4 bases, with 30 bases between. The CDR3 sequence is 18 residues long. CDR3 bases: TGCGCCAGTTCGTCCAGCCAGAGAAAATGGGGGGACTCAGAGACCCAGTACTTC. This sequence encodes CASSSSQRKWGDSETQYF.